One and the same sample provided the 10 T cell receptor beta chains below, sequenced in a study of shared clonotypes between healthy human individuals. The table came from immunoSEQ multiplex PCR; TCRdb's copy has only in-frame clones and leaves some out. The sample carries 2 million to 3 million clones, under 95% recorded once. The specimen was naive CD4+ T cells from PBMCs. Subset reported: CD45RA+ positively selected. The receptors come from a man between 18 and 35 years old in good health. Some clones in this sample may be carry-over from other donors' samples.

CDR3 DNA sequence: TGTGCCAGCAGCAGAGAGACGGACCCTAGCAATCAGCCCCAGCATTTT. It codes for CASSRETDPSNQPQHF. The V and J genes are TRBV21-1 and TRBJ1-5. TRBV21-1 is deemed a pseudogene. The CDR3 consists of 16 residues.

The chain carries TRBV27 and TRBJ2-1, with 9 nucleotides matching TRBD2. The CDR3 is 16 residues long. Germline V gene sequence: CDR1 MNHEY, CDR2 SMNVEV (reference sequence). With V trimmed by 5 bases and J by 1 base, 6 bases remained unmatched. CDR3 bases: TGTGCCAGCAGTCCCAAGAGCGGGAGGTCCTACAATGAGCAGTTCTTC. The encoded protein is CASSPKSGRSYNEQFF.

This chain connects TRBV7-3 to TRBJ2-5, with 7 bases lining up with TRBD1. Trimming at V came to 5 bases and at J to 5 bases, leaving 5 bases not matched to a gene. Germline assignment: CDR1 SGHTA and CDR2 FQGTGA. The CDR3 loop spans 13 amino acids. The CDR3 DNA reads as TGTGCCAGCAGCCCCCAGGGGGTGGAGACCCAGTACTTC. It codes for CASSPQGVETQYF.

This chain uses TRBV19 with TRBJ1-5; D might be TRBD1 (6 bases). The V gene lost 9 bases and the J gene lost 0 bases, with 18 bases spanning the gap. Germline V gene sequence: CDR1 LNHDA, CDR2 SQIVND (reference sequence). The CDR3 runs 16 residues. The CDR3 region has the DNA TGTGCCAGGTTGGACAGCCAACAGCATAGCAATCAGCCCCAGCATTTT. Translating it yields CARLDSQQHSNQPQHF.

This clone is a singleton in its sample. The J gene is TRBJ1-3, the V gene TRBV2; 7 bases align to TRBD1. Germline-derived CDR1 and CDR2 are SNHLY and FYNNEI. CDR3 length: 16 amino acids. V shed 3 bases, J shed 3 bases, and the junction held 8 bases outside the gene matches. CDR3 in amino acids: CASSDQGGTNGNTIYF. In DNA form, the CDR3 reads TGTGCCAGCAGTGACCAGGGGGGGACAAATGGAAACACCATATATTTT.

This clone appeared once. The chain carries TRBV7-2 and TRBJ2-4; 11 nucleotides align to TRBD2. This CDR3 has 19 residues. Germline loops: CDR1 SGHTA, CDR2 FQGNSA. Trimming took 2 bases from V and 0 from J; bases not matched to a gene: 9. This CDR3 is CASSLFGSGRGQAKNIQYF. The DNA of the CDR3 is TGTGCCAGCAGCTTATTTGGTAGCGGGAGGGGCCAAGCCAAAAACATTCAGTACTTC.

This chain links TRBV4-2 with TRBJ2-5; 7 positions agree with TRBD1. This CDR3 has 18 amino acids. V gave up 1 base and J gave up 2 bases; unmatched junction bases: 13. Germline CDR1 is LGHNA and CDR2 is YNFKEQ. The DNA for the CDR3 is TGTGCCAGCAGCCAAGCCCGGGACAGCGAAGTGCAGCAAGAGACCCAGTACTTC. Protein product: CASSQARDSEVQQETQYF.

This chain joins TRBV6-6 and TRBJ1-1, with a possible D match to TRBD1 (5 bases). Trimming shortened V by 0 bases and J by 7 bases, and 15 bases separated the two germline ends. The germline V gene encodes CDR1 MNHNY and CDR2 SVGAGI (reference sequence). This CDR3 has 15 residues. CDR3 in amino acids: CASSYSPLQGVEAFF. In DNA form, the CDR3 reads TGTGCCAGCAGTTACTCGCCCCTCCAAGGGGTTGAAGCTTTCTTT.

The DNA for the CDR3 is TGTGCCAGCAGTGGCGGGACAGGGGGCGTTTCACCCCTCCACTTT. Protein: CASSGGTGGVSPLHF. V and J are TRBV27 and TRBJ1-6; 12 bases line up with TRBD1. The J segment lost 9 bases and the V segment lost 5 bases, leaving 5 bases of the junction unmatched. In germline, CDR1 is MNHEY, CDR2 SMNVEV (reference sequence). The CDR3 is 15 residues long.

This CDR3 is CASSPQGGGTEAFF. CDR3 nucleotides: TGTGCCAGCAGCCCACAGGGGGGAGGAACTGAAGCTTTCTTT. The chain links TRBV6-6 to TRBJ1-1; 8 positions agree with TRBD1. With V trimmed by 6 bases and J by 5 bases, 8 bases remained unmatched. From germline, CDR1 is MNHNY and CDR2 SVGAGI (reference sequence). The CDR3 is 14 residues long.